Listed below are T cell receptor beta chains from one sample, sequenced in a study of read filtering for tumor transcriptome and immune sequencing. In TCRdb, the reads were re-called with MiXCR into one record per CDR3 protein. The data contain fewer than 35,000 distinct CDR3 sequences, approximately 17% of them singletons. Input material: a population of CD138-negative cells sorted from bone marrow. These receptor sequences come from a donor over 35 with multiple myeloma. The CDR3 runs from the conserved cysteine through the conserved F or W. D genes are given only for firm matches. The listing skips clone size in some rows; elsewhere it reads once, few, many or a size class.

cdr3_nt	cdr3_aa	v_call	clone_size	j_call	cdr3_length	d_call
TGTGCCAGCAGCCCGAGGGGGCGGGAGACCCAGTACTTC	CASSPRGRETQYF	TRBV13	many	TRBJ2-5	13	TRBD1
TGCAGTGCTAGAGAACAGGGACTAGCGGGAGAGACCCAGTACTTC	CSAREQGLAGETQYF	TRBV20-1	many	TRBJ2-5	15	TRBD2
TGCGCCAGCAGCGAAGAGGGCCGGGAGACCCAGTACTTC	CASSEEGRETQYF	TRBV5-1	-	TRBJ2-5	13	-
TGTGCCAGTAGTCCCAGGTACCAAGAGACCCAGTACTTC	CASSPRYQETQYF	TRBV19	-	TRBJ2-5	13	-
TGTGCCAGCAGCTCAGTACAGGGGGCGAACGGGGAGCTGTTTTTT	CASSSVQGANGELFF	TRBV11-2	-	TRBJ2-2	15	TRBD1
TGCAGTGCTAGGGGGACAGGGTCAGCCAAAAACATTCAGTACTTC	CSARGTGSAKNIQYF	TRBV20-1	few	TRBJ2-4	15	TRBD1
TGCAGTGCTAGGGCTAGCGGGTACTCCTGGAATGAGCAGTTCTTC	CSARASGYSWNEQFF	TRBV20-1	-	TRBJ2-1	15	TRBD2
TGTGCCAGCAGCCTTTCGGGGGAGACCCAGTACTTC	CASSLSGETQYF	TRBV7-3	many	TRBJ2-5	12	-
TGTGCCAGCATCGACAGGGGAGGGAACACTGAAGCTTTCTTT	CASIDRGGNTEAFF	TRBV6-2/TRBV6-3	many	TRBJ1-1	14	TRBD1
TGCAGTGCTAGAGGAGGGGGGTTTAATAGCAATCAGCCCCAGCATTTT	CSARGGGFNSNQPQHF	TRBV20-1	many	TRBJ1-5	16	-
TGTGCCAGCAGAGTAGATCAAGAGACCCAGTACTTC	CASRVDQETQYF	TRBV28	many	TRBJ2-5	12	-
TGTGCCAGCAGTTACTGGGGACAGGGAAGCTCCTACGAGCAGTACTTC	CASSYWGQGSSYEQYF	TRBV6-6	many	TRBJ2-7	16	TRBD1
TGTGCCAGTAGTATCGGTCCGCGGCCTAGTAGTCAGCCCCAGCATTTT	CASSIGPRPSSQPQHF	TRBV19	many	TRBJ1-5	16	-
TGCAGTACTCTTACAGGGGGCGGCACAGATACGCAGTATTTT	CSTLTGGGTDTQYF	TRBV20-1	many	TRBJ2-3	14	TRBD1
TGTGCCAGCAGCGTACGGGCTGGGGCCAACGTCCTGACTTTC	CASSVRAGANVLTF	TRBV9	many	TRBJ2-6	14	-
TGCGCCAGCAGTGAGGGACAGGGGACCTCCGAGCAGTACTTC	CASSEGQGTSEQYF	TRBV10-2	many	TRBJ2-7	14	TRBD1
TGCAGTGCTAGACTGGGACTAGCGGGGGGGCCGATTGAGCAGTTCTTC	CSARLGLAGGPIEQFF	TRBV20-1	many	TRBJ2-1	16	TRBD2
TGTGCAACCAGTGACCCCGGGACAGGACTCCAAGAGACCCAGTCCTTC	CATSDPGTGLQETQSF	TRBV24-1	-	TRBJ2-5	16	TRBD1
TGCAGTGCTAGAGAGCGGACGGGGAGGGGGAGTGAGCAGTTCTTC	CSARERTGRGSEQFF	TRBV20-1	-	TRBJ2-1	15	-
TGTGCCAGCAGCTCAAATAATCAGCCCCAGCATTTT	CASSSNNQPQHF	TRBV7-9	many	TRBJ1-5	12	-
TGTGCCAGCAGTGAATCCTACGGTAAGGGCCAGCATTTT	CASSESYGKGQHF	TRBV6-1	many	TRBJ1-5	13	-
TGTGCCAGCAGTGACAGGAGGTCTGAAGCTTTCTTT	CASSDRRSEAFF	TRBV12-3/TRBV12-4	many	TRBJ1-1	12	-
TGTGCCAGCAGCTCCGCCGGGACAGGGGTTGAGCAGTTCTTC	CASSSAGTGVEQFF	TRBV7-9	medium-sized	TRBJ2-1	14	TRBD1
TGTGCCAGCAGCTTAGCGGGGACAGGGGGCGAGACCCAGTACTTC	CASSLAGTGGETQYF	TRBV7-9	many	TRBJ2-5	15	TRBD1
TGTGCCAGCACCCCCCCGGGGGGGGCTGGTGGAACTGAAGCTTTCTTT	CASTPPGGAGGTEAFF	TRBV28	-	TRBJ1-1	16	-
TGTGCCAGCAGTGGTCGGGGGGCGGACGAGACCCAGTACTTC	CASSGRGADETQYF	TRBV25-1	many	TRBJ2-5	14	-
TGTGCCAGCAGTGAATCGAGGGCGAAGAGCTCCTACAATGAGCAGTTCTTC	CASSESRAKSSYNEQFF	TRBV25-1	-	TRBJ2-1	17	-
TGTGCCAGCAGTCGTGTTACTAGCGGGAGGGCCCGATCCTACGAGCAGTACTTC	CASSRVTSGRARSYEQYF	TRBV2	many	TRBJ2-7	18	TRBD2
TGTGCCAGCAGCTTTGCTACCCGAGAAGGCACAGATACGCAGTATTTT	CASSFATREGTDTQYF	TRBV5-4	many	TRBJ2-3	16	-
TGTGCCAGTTTAGACAGCATAGAGGAGACCCAGTACTTC	CASLDSIEETQYF	TRBV19	many	TRBJ2-5	13	-
TGTGCCAGTAGTAAACGGGGACAAGGTGGACAGTTCTTC	CASSKRGQGGQFF	TRBV19	-	TRBJ2-1	13	-
TGTGCCAGCAGTCTACGGAGCAGCTCCTACCATGAGCAGTTCTTC	CASSLRSSSYHEQFF	TRBV3-1	-	TRBJ2-1	15	-
TGTGCCAGCACACCACTCCGGGGGCGGACTAGCGCCTCCCCGGCCGGGGAGCTGTTTTTT	CASTPLRGRTSASPAGELFF	TRBV19	many	TRBJ2-2	20	TRBD2
TGTGCCAGCAGCCAAGTCGGTACGGGGCCGAGCACCGGGAAGCTGTTTTTC	CASSQVGTGPSTGKLFF	TRBV3-1	-	TRBJ2-2	17	-
TGTGCCTGGAGTTCCGACAGGACGTTGGGTAACGAAAAACTGTTTTTT	CAWSSDRTLGNEKLFF	TRBV30	-	TRBJ1-4	16	-
TGTGCCAGCAGTTCCAGGACAGGGGGAACAGATACGCAGTATTTT	CASSSRTGGTDTQYF	TRBV28	many	TRBJ2-3	15	TRBD1
TGTGCCAGCAGCGCCCACACAGATACGCAGTATTTT	CASSAHTDTQYF	TRBV9	many	TRBJ2-3	12	-
TGCGCCAGCAGCTTCGGACAGTCTGGAAACACCATATATTTT	CASSFGQSGNTIYF	TRBV5-1	-	TRBJ1-3	14	-
TGTGCCACCAGTGACCATGCAAGACTAGCGGGGGGTAGTGATACGCAGTATTTT	CATSDHARLAGGSDTQYF	TRBV24-1	many	TRBJ2-3	18	TRBD2
TGCAGTGCTAGAGACCCGACAGGGGGCGTCCGTGATACGCAGTATTTT	CSARDPTGGVRDTQYF	TRBV20-1	few	TRBJ2-3	16	TRBD1
TGTGCCAGCAGCATGCTGGACGAGAGAATCTATGGCTACACCTTC	CASSMLDERIYGYTF	TRBV7-2	-	TRBJ1-2	15	-
TGTGCCAGCGGATCAACAGGGGGTGCCTACGAGCAGTACTTC	CASGSTGGAYEQYF	TRBV12-3/TRBV12-4	many	TRBJ2-7	14	TRBD1
TGTGCCAGCAGATCCGGGACTAGCGGGGGGGACGGGGAGCTGTTTTTT	CASRSGTSGGDGELFF	TRBV11-2	many	TRBJ2-2	16	TRBD2
TGCGCCAGCAGCCAAAGCAGGGGTCCCCTTAGCACAGATACGCAGTATTTT	CASSQSRGPLSTDTQYF	TRBV10-1	many	TRBJ2-3	17	-
TGCAGTGCTAGAGATGGACAGGGCGTAGGGCTACTGGAGACCCAGTACTTC	CSARDGQGVGLLETQYF	TRBV20-1	many	TRBJ2-5	17	TRBD1
TGTGCCAGCAGCCGTTCCCGGACAGCGTCCTACGAGCAGTACTTC	CASSRSRTASYEQYF	TRBV7-2	many	TRBJ2-7	15	-
TGCGCCAGCAGCTCTGGACAGGGTACGCAGTATTTT	CASSSGQGTQYF	TRBV5-1	many	TRBJ2-3	12	TRBD1
TGTGCCAGCACCACCCGAGCGGGAGGGCTTCGGGATACGCAGTATTTT	CASTTRAGGLRDTQYF	TRBV27	-	TRBJ2-3	16	TRBD2
TGTGCCAGCAGCCCCCAGCGGGGGGCCGGAGCAGATACGCAGTATTTT	CASSPQRGAGADTQYF	TRBV7-2	many	TRBJ2-3	16	TRBD2
TGTGCCATCAGCTTCTGGCTAGCGGGGGGCTATGAGCAGTTCTTC	CAISFWLAGGYEQFF	TRBV5-6	-	TRBJ2-1	15	TRBD2
TGTGCCAGCTCATTAGACTTGAGCTCCTACAATGAGCAGTTCTTC	CASSLDLSSYNEQFF	TRBV18	many	TRBJ2-1	15	-
TGTGCCAGCAGTTTACTCAGACTAGCAACCCATGAGCAGTTCTTC	CASSLLRLATHEQFF	TRBV28	-	TRBJ2-1	15	TRBD2
TGCAGCGCTACCGGGACTAGCGGGGGTACCTACGAGCAGTACTTC	CSATGTSGGTYEQYF	TRBV29-1	many	TRBJ2-7	15	TRBD2
TGCAGTGCTAGCCACGGGACGCCCTATCATAATTCACCCCTCCACTTT	CSASHGTPYHNSPLHF	TRBV20-1	many	TRBJ1-6	16	-